These 16 T cell receptor beta chains originate from one sample sequenced in a study of cytomegalovirus exposure and HLA in healthy donors. This PCR relied on a set of 60 Vbeta primers and 13 Jbeta primers. Using immunoSEQ multiplex PCR, the repertoire was profiled, and TCRdb retains in-frame clones only, with some absent. The table for this sample gives about 160,000 clones. Sequenced sample: PBMCs. Receptor source: a woman aged 55 to 70 in good health and CMV-seronegative.

The chain recombines TRBV25-1 with TRBJ2-1, with 8 positions matching TRBD1. Germline values: CDR1 MGHDK, CDR2 SYGVNS. The CDR3 runs to 16 residues. Unmatched junction bases numbered 5, after V lost 2 bases and J lost 2 bases. This CDR3 reads CASSERDRLAYNEQFF. CDR3 bases: TGTGCCAGCAGTGAACGGGACAGGCTGGCCTACAATGAGCAGTTCTTC. The full variable domain, rest sourced from reference TRBV25-1 and TRBJ2-1, is EADIYQTPRYLVIGTGKKITLECSQTMGHDKMYWYQQDPGMELHLIHYSYGVNSTEKGDLSSESTVSRIRTEHFPLTLESARPSHTSQYLCASSERDRLAYNEQFFGPGTRLTVL.

This chain links TRBV19 with TRBJ2-1; 8 nucleotides align to TRBD1. Trimming removed 6 bases from V and 6 bases from J; junction bases left unmatched: 7. The CDR3 is made up of 14 amino acids. The germline gives CDR1 LNHDA, CDR2 SQIVND (reference sequence). The CDR3 DNA follows: TGTGCCAGTAGACCCACTGACAGGGGCAATGAGCAGTTCTTC. This gives the protein CASRPTDRGNEQFF.

The chain combines TRBV9 with TRBJ2-5; 10 bases fit TRBD2. Trimming at V came to 0 bases and at J to 4 bases, leaving 3 bases not matched to a gene. The CDR3 sequence is 15 residues long. Per germline, CDR1 SGDLS and CDR2 YYNGEE. In nucleotides, the CDR3 is TGTGCCAGCAGCGTAGTGGGGACTAGCGTAGAGACCCAGTACTTC. It is translated as CASSVVGTSVETQYF. Filled out from reference TRBV9 and TRBJ2-5, the complete variable domain reads DSGVTQTPKHLITATGQRVTLRCSPRSGDLSVYWYQQSLDQGLQFLIQYYNGEERAKGNILERFSAQQFPDLHSELNLSSLELGDSALYFCASSVVGTSVETQYFGPGTRLLVL.

The chain links TRBV18 to TRBJ2-2; 7 bases line up with TRBD2. CDR3 length equals 16 residues. J lost 4 bases, V lost 3 bases, and 8 bases had no gene match. Germline V gene lookup returns CDR1 KGHSH and CDR2 LQKENI. The CDR3 reads CASSPAGASGTGELFF. Here the CDR3 DNA reads TGTGCCAGCTCACCCGCCGGGGCTAGCGGCACCGGGGAGCTGTTTTTT.

The gene calls are TRBV6-9 and TRBJ2-2; D might be TRBD1 (6 bases). Trimming left V 0 bases short and J 7 bases short, with 6 bases between. The CDR3 sequence is 13 residues long. CDR1 is MNHGY, CDR2 SVAAGI, per germline. CDR3 coding DNA: TGTGCCAGCAGTTATTCAGGGGGCGGGGAGCTGTTTTTT. Translating gives CASSYSGGGELFF.

The J gene is TRBJ1-1, the V gene TRBV5-1; 10 positions match TRBD1. The CDR3 extends over 15 amino acids. The ends lost 5 bases at V and 4 bases at J; junction bases unmatched: 8. CDR1 and CDR2 (germline): SGHRS, YFSETQ. In DNA form, the CDR3 reads TGCGCCAGCAGACCTCCTGACAGGGGGCCCACTGAAGCTTTCTTT. Translated, it gives CASRPPDRGPTEAFF.

This chain uses TRBV6-4 with TRBJ1-1; D remains unclear. Germline V gene sequence: CDR1 MRHNA, CDR2 SNTAGT. The V end was cut by 6 bases, the J end by 5 bases, with 13 bases between. The CDR3 runs to 13 residues. CDR3: CASRKEGWTEAFF. The CDR3 coding sequence is TGTGCCAGCAGGAAGGAGGGCTGGACTGAAGCTTTCTTT.

The chain recombines TRBV9 with TRBJ1-2, with D possibly TRBD1 on 5 matching bases. Trimming took 0 bases from V and 3 from J, leaving 12 bases between them. The CDR3 is 15 amino acids. Germline V gene lookup returns CDR1 SGDLS and CDR2 YYNGEE. CDR3 bases: TGTGCCAGCAGCGTAGTCCCTCGGGGGGACTATGGCTACACCTTC. It is translated as CASSVVPRGDYGYTF.

The rearrangement joins TRBV29-1 to TRBJ2-2, with TRBD1 identical over 7 bases. The CDR3 is made up of 14 amino acids. Germline assignment: CDR1 SQVTM and CDR2 ANQGSEA. V lost 5 bases to trimming and J lost 0 bases; unmatched junction nucleotides: 3. The CDR3 here is CSVKGAPNTGELFF. The CDR3 DNA reads TGCAGCGTTAAGGGGGCCCCGAACACCGGGGAGCTGTTTTTT.

This rearrangement joins TRBV5-1 to TRBJ2-5; D remains unclear. Germline V CDR1 and CDR2: SGHRS, YFSETQ. There are 13 residues in the CDR3. Trimming left V 1 base short and J 1 base short, with 5 bases between. Here the CDR3 DNA reads TGCGCCAGCAGCTTGCAGTCCCAAGAGACCCAGTACTTC. Its translation is CASSLQSQETQYF. The full variable domain, completed using reference TRBV5-1 and TRBJ2-5, is KAGVTQTPRYLIKTRGQQVTLSCSPISGHRSVSWYQQTPGQGLQFLFEYFSETQRNKGNFPGRFSGRQFSNSRSEMNVSTLELGDSALYLCASSLQSQETQYFGPGTRLLVL.

The genes are TRBV5-1 and TRBJ1-5; 10 positions agree with TRBD1. The V gene's germline CDR1 is SGHRS and CDR2 YFSETQ. Trimming cost V 3 bases and J 3 bases; bases outside gene matches: 6. The CDR3 runs to 16 residues. The CDR3 nucleotides are TGCGCCAGCAGCTACCGACAGGGGGCGAACAATCAGCCCCAGCATTTT. Protein: CASSYRQGANNQPQHF.

J is TRBJ2-1 and V is TRBV5-1, with 10 bases fitting TRBD2. The CDR3 has 17 residues. Germline values: CDR1 SGHRS, CDR2 YFSETQ. The V and J ends lost 4 bases and 5 bases, in that order; junction bases with no gene match: 12. The CDR3 nucleotides read TGCGCCAGCAGCCCTAGCGGGAGTACCCGAAACAACAATGAGCAGTTCTTC. It encodes CASSPSGSTRNNNEQFF. Full variable domain (rest looked up from reference TRBV5-1 and TRBJ2-1): KAGVTQTPRYLIKTRGQQVTLSCSPISGHRSVSWYQQTPGQGLQFLFEYFSETQRNKGNFPGRFSGRQFSNSRSEMNVSTLELGDSALYLCASSPSGSTRNNNEQFFGPGTRLTVL.

V is TRBV18 and J is TRBJ2-1; 7 bases agree with TRBD1. J gave up 2 bases and V 5 bases, and 3 bases lay outside the gene matches. The CDR3 totals 14 residues. Per the germline V gene, CDR1 is KGHSH and CDR2 is LQKENI. CDR3 region: CASSAGGPYNEQFF. The CDR3 bases are TGTGCCAGCTCAGCAGGGGGACCCTACAATGAGCAGTTCTTC.

V and J are TRBV5-1 and TRBJ2-3; 9 bases are shared with TRBD2. V was pared by 0 bases and J by 2 bases, with 4 bases of the junction left unmatched. This CDR3 is built from 16 residues. From germline, CDR1 is SGHRS and CDR2 YFSETQ. The CDR3 loop reads CASSLGLADITDTQYF. The CDR3 region has the DNA TGCGCCAGCAGCTTGGGACTAGCGGATATCACAGATACGCAGTATTTT. Full variable domain (missing parts from reference TRBV5-1 and TRBJ2-3): KAGVTQTPRYLIKTRGQQVTLSCSPISGHRSVSWYQQTPGQGLQFLFEYFSETQRNKGNFPGRFSGRQFSNSRSEMNVSTLELGDSALYLCASSLGLADITDTQYFGPGTRLTVL.

V usage is TRBV4-2 and J usage is TRBJ1-2; D ambiguous. Trimming pared 1 base from V and 4 bases from J, leaving 7 bases between. Germline CDR1 and CDR2: LGHNA and YNFKEQ. The CDR3 has 13 residues. The CDR3 spells CASSQAESYGYTF. The CDR3 DNA follows: TGTGCCAGCAGCCAAGCTGAGAGCTATGGCTACACCTTC.

The chain uses TRBV10-3 and TRBJ2-7, with no clear D. CDR1 and CDR2 (germline): ENHRY, SYGVKD. V was cut by 0 bases and J by 5 bases, with 2 bases left in between. CDR3 length: 11 amino acids. The CDR3 nucleotides are TGTGCCATCAGTGAGTCCAACGAGCAGTACTTC. Translated: CAISESNEQYF.